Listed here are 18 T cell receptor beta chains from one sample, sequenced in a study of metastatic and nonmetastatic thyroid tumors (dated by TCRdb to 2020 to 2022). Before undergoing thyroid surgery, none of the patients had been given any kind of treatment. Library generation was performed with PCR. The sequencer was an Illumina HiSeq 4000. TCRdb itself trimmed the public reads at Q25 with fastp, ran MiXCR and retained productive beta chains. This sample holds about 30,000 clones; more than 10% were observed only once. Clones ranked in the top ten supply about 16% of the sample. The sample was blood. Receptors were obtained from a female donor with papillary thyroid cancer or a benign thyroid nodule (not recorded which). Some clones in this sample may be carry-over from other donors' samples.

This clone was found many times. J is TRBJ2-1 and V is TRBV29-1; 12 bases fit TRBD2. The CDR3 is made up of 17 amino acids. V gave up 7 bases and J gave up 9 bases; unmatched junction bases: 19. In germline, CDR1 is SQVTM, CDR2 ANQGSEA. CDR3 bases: TGCAGCGCCCCTCCGGGTCTACTAGCGGGAGGATTAAGTGAGCAGTTCTTC. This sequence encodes CSAPPGLLAGGLSEQFF.

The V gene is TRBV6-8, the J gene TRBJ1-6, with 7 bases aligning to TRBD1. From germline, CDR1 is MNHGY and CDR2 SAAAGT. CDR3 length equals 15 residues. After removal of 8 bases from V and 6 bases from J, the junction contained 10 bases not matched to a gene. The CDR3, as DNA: TGTGCCAGCCGCGAGGGACAGCTCTTTAATTCACCCCTCCACTTT. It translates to CASREGQLFNSPLHF.

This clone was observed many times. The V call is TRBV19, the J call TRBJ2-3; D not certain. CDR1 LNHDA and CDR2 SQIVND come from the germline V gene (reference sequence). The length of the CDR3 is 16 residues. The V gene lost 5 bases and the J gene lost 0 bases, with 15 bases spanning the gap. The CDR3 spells CASSFPLTASTDTQYF. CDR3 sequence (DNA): TGTGCCAGTAGTTTCCCCCTGACGGCTAGCACAGATACGCAGTATTTT. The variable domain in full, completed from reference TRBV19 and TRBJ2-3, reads DGGITQSPKYLFRKEGQNVTLSCEQNLNHDAMYWYRQDPGQGLRLIYYSQIVNDFQKGDIAEGYSVSREKKESFPLTVTSAQKNPTAFYLCASSFPLTASTDTQYFGPGTRLTVL.

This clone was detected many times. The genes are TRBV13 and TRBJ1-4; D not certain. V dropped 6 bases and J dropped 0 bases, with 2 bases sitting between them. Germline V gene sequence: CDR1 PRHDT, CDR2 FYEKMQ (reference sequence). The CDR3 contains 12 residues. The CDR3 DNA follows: TGTGCCAGCAGGGCAACTAATGAAAAACTGTTTTTT. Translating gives CASRATNEKLFF.

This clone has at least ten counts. The CDR3 DNA follows: TGTGCCAGCAGCCAAGCCGGGCCGTACGAGCAGTACTTC. Protein sequence: CASSQAGPYEQYF. The chain couples TRBV3-1 to TRBJ2-7, with no clear D. Trimming pared 1 base from V and 4 bases from J, leaving 8 bases between. The CDR3 extends over 13 amino acids. Germline lookup yields CDR1 LGHDT and CDR2 YNNKEL (reference sequence).

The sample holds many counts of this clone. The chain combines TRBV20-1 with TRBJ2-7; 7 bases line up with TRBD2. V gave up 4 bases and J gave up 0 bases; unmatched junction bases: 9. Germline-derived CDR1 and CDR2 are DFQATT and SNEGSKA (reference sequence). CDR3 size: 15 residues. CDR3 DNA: TGCAGTGCTAAGATACCAGCGGGGCCCTCCTACGAGCAGTACTTC. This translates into CSAKIPAGPSYEQYF.

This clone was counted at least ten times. The chain's CDR3 is CAIIAWDLQETQYF. DNA for the CDR3: TGTGCCATCATCGCCTGGGACTTACAAGAGACCCAGTACTTC. The chain joins TRBV10-3 to TRBJ2-5, with D possibly being TRBD2 (6 bases). Germline CDR1 ENHRY, CDR2 SYGVKD. V was clipped by 7 bases and J by 2 bases, with 14 bases between them. This CDR3 spans 14 amino acids.

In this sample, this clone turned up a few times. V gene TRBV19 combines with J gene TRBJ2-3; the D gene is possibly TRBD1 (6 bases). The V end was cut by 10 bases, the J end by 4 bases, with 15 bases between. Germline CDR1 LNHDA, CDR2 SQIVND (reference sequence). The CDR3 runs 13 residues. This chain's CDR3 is CATSRGLADTQYF. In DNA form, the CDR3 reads TGTGCCACCAGTAGGGGGTTGGCAGATACGCAGTATTTT. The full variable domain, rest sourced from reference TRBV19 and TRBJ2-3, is DGGITQSPKYLFRKEGQNVTLSCEQNLNHDAMYWYRQDPGQGLRLIYYSQIVNDFQKGDIAEGYSVSREKKESFPLTVTSAQKNPTAFYLCATSRGLADTQYFGPGTRLTVL.

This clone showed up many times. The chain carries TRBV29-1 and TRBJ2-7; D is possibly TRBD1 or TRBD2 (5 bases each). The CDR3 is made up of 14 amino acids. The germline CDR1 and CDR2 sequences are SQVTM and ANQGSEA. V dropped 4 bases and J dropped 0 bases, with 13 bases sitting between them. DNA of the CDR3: TGCAGCGTTGGAACCGGGACGGGCTCCTACGAGCAGTACTTC. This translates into CSVGTGTGSYEQYF.

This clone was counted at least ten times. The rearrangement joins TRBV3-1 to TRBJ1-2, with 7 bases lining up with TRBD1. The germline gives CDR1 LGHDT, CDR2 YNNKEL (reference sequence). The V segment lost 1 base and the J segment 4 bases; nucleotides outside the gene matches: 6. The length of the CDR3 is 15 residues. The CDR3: CASSQGDRAGYGYTF. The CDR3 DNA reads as TGTGCCAGCAGCCAAGGCGACAGGGCAGGCTATGGCTACACCTTC.

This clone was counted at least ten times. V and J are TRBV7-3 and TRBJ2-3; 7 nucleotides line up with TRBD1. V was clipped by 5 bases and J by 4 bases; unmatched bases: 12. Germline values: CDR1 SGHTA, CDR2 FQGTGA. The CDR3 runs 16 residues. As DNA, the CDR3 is TGTGCCAGCAGCGCTAGGGGACAGTCCGGCCCAGATACGCAGTATTTT. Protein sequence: CASSARGQSGPDTQYF.

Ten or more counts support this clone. CDR3: CASSLGYVLTNTEAFF. In DNA form, the CDR3 reads TGTGCCAGCAGCTTAGGGTACGTGTTAACGAACACTGAAGCTTTCTTT. The gene calls are TRBV11-2 and TRBJ1-1; D gene ambiguous. The CDR3 contains 16 residues. Per the germline V gene, CDR1 is SGHAT and CDR2 is FQNNGV. Trimming cost V 1 base and J 1 base, with 13 bases left between them.

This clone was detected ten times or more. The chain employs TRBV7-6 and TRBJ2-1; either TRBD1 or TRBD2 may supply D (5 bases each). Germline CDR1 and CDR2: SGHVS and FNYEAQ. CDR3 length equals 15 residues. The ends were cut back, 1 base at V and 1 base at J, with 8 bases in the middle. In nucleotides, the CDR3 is TGTGCCAGCAGCTTAGGTGGGGGTTCCTACAATGAGCAGTTCTTC. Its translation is CASSLGGGSYNEQFF.

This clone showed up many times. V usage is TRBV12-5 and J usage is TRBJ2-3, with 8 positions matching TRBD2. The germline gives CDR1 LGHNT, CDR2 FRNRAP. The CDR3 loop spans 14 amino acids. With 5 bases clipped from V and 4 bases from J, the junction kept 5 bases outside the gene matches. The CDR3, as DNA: TGTGCTAGTGGTCCCGGGAGGGGTTCAGATACGCAGTATTTT. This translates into CASGPGRGSDTQYF.

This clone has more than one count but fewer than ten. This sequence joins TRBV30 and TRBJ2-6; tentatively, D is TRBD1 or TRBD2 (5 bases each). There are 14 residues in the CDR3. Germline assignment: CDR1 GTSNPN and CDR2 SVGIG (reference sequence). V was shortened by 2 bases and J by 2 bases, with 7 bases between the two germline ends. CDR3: CAWSRGAGANVLTF. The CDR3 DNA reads TGTGCCTGGAGTCGAGGGGCTGGGGCCAACGTCCTGACTTTC.

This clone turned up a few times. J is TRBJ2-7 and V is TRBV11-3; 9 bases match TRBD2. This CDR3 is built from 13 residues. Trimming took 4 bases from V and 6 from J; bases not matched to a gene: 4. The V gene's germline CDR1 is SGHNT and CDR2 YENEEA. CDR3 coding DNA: TGTGCCAGCAGCTACGGGACTAGCCGCGAGCAGTACTTC. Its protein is CASSYGTSREQYF.

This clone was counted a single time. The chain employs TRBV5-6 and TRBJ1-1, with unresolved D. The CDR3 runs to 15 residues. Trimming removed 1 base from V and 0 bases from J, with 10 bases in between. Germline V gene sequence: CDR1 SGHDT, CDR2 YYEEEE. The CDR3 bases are TGTGCCAGCAGCTTGATGGGAGTCATGAACACTGAAGCTTTCTTT. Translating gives CASSLMGVMNTEAFF.

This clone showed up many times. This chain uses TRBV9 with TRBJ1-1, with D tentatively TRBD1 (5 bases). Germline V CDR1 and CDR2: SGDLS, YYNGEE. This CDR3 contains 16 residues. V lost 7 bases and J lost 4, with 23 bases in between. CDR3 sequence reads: CASRPPPGLGGTEAFF. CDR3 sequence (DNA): TGTGCCAGCCGCCCGCCGCCAGGCTTGGGGGGCACTGAAGCTTTCTTT.